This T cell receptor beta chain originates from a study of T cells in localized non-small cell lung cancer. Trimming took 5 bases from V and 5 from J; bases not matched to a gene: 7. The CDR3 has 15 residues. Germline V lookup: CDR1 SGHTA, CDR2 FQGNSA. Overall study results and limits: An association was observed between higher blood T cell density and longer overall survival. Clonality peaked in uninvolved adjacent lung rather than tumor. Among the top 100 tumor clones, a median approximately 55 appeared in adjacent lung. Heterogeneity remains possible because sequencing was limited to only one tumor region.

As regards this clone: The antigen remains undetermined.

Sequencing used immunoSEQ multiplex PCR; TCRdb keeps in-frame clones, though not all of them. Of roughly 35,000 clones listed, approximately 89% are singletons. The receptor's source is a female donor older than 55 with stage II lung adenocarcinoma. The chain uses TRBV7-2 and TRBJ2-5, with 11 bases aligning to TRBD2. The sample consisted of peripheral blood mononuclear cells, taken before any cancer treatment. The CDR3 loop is CASSPRLAGRETQYF. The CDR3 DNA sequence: TGTGCCAGCAGCCCGAGACTAGCGGGACGGGAGACCCAGTACTTC.